These 20 T cell receptor beta chains came from one sample sequenced in a study of graft-versus-host responses after intestinal transplantation. TCRdb keeps only in-frame clones here, not all; method: immunoSEQ multiplex PCR. The sample lists 74,000 or so clones, around 92% occurring once. The sequenced sample was PBMCs, obtained 98 days after intestinal transplantation. The receptors here all came from a human patient who received an intestinal transplant, so some T cells may come from the graft donor.

The genes are TRBV2 and TRBJ2-3, with TRBD1 matching 9 bases. CDR3 length equals 15 residues. J lost 5 bases, V lost 5 bases, and 8 bases had no gene match. The germline V gene has CDR1 SNHLY and CDR2 FYNNEI. Written as DNA, the CDR3 is TGTGCCAGCAGTCACGGGACAGGGCGGGGAGATACGCAGTATTTT. Protein sequence: CASSHGTGRGDTQYF.

J is TRBJ2-1 and V is TRBV9; 7 bases are a match to TRBD1. Trimming cost V 3 bases and J 10 bases; bases outside gene matches: 10. This CDR3 contains 14 residues. Germline CDR1 is SGDLS and CDR2 is YYNGEE. CDR3 region: CASSGGTDPLEQFF. CDR3 DNA sequence: TGTGCCAGCAGCGGGGGGACAGACCCTCTCGAGCAGTTCTTC.

V gene TRBV7-9 combines with J gene TRBJ2-1; either TRBD1 or TRBD2 may supply D (5 bases each). The CDR3 totals 18 residues. CDR1 is SEHNR, CDR2 FQNEAQ, per germline (reference sequence). The V and J ends lost 4 bases and 2 bases respectively, with 21 bases between them. As DNA, the CDR3 is TGTGCCAGCAGCTCCCCCCCAACCGGGACCTGGACCTACAATGAGCAGTTCTTC. Translated: CASSSPPTGTWTYNEQFF.

This clone was found a few times. This CDR3 reads CASSLGTAGYEQYF. For the CDR3, the DNA is TGCGCCAGCAGCTTGGGCACGGCCGGCTACGAGCAGTACTTC. The V call is TRBV5-1, the J call TRBJ2-7, with D unclear. The CDR3 spans 14 residues. Trimming removed 0 bases at V and 3 bases at J, with 10 bases between. CDR1 and CDR2 from the germline V gene are SGHRS and YFSETQ. Filled out from reference TRBV5-1 and TRBJ2-7, the complete variable domain reads KAGVTQTPRYLIKTRGQQVTLSCSPISGHRSVSWYQQTPGQGLQFLFEYFSETQRNKGNFPGRFSGRQFSNSRSEMNVSTLELGDSALYLCASSLGTAGYEQYFGPGTRLTVT.

The CDR3 nucleotides read TGTGCCAGCAGCTTGGTCCTCACGAGCTCCTACAATGAGCAGTTCTTC. It translates to CASSLVLTSSYNEQFF. V usage is TRBV5-6 and J usage is TRBJ2-1; D unclear. The V and J ends lost 0 bases and 0 bases respectively, with 10 bases between them. The germline V gene encodes CDR1 SGHDT and CDR2 YYEEEE. The CDR3 is made up of 16 amino acids.

The chain carries TRBV6-6 and TRBJ2-3, with D possibly being TRBD2 (5 bases). Germline assignment: CDR1 MNHNY and CDR2 SVGAGI (reference sequence). The CDR3 has 14 residues. V was pared by 5 bases and J by 7 bases, with 16 bases between. In nucleotides, the CDR3 is TGTGCCAGCAGTCCGGGGTTCCTCTCGAATACGCAGTATTTT. Its protein is CASSPGFLSNTQYF.

The chain carries TRBV4-1 and TRBJ1-5; the D is unclear. V was shortened by 0 bases and J by 2 bases, with 5 bases between the two germline ends. CDR3 size: 14 residues. The germline CDR1 and CDR2 sequences are MGHRA and YSYEKL. CDR3 protein: CASSQDMGNQPQHF. The CDR3 nucleotides read TGCGCCAGCAGCCAAGACATGGGCAATCAGCCCCAGCATTTT.

V and J are TRBV9 and TRBJ2-7; TRBD1 aligns across 8 bases. The germline V gene has CDR1 SGDLS and CDR2 YYNGEE. J was trimmed by 5 bases and V by 4 bases; bases with no gene match: 8. The CDR3 totals 14 residues. CDR3 residues: CASSPTGEVDEQYF. CDR3 DNA sequence: TGTGCCAGCAGCCCGACAGGGGAGGTGGACGAGCAGTACTTC. Filled out from reference TRBV9 and TRBJ2-7, the complete variable domain reads DSGVTQTPKHLITATGQRVTLRCSPRSGDLSVYWYQQSLDQGLQFLIQYYNGEERAKGNILERFSAQQFPDLHSELNLSSLELGDSALYFCASSPTGEVDEQYFGPGTRLTVT.

CDR3 in amino acids: CASSGGAYNEQFF. In DNA form, the CDR3 reads TGTGCCAGCAGCGGGGGGGCCTACAATGAGCAGTTCTTC. J is TRBJ2-1 and V is TRBV11-2, with 7 positions matching TRBD2. There are 13 residues in the CDR3. The V segment lost 5 bases and the J segment 2 bases; nucleotides outside the gene matches: 0. Germline V gene data show CDR1 as SGHAT and CDR2 as FQNNGV. The full variable domain, in which reference TRBV11-2 and TRBJ2-1 provide the parts outside the CDR3, is EAGVAQSPRYKIIEKRQSVAFWCNPISGHATLYWYQQILGQGPKLLIQFQNNGVVDDSQLPKDRFSAERLKGVDSTLKIQPAKLEDSAVYLCASSGGAYNEQFFGPGTRLTVL.

The chain employs TRBV6-5 and TRBJ2-3; 7 nucleotides line up with TRBD2. Trimming took 5 bases from V and 2 from J; bases not matched to a gene: 7. The germline gives CDR1 MNHEY, CDR2 SVGAGI. There are 15 residues in the CDR3. Written as DNA, the CDR3 is TGTGCCAGCAGTAGCCCGGGACTATTCACAGATACGCAGTATTTT. It yields the protein CASSSPGLFTDTQYF.

This clone has a handful of counts. The chain links TRBV10-3 to TRBJ1-3; TRBD1 agrees at 9 bases. This CDR3 region has 17 residues. V was clipped by 2 bases and J by 2 bases; unmatched bases: 7. CDR1 ENHRY and CDR2 SYGVKD come from the germline V gene. The CDR3 sequence is CAISERETGGTGNTIYF. CDR3 nucleotides: TGTGCCATCAGTGAGCGTGAGACAGGGGGAACTGGAAACACCATATATTTT.

The chain's CDR3 is CASSDGTSGNEQFF. The CDR3 DNA reads as TGTGCCAGCAGTGACGGGACTAGCGGGAATGAGCAGTTCTTC. The V and J genes are TRBV6-4 and TRBJ2-1; 12 nucleotides align to TRBD2. Germline V gene sequence: CDR1 MRHNA, CDR2 SNTAGT. V was clipped by 2 bases and J by 7 bases; unmatched bases: 0. The CDR3 contains 14 residues.

A single count supports this clone. The chain combines TRBV7-9 with TRBJ1-1; no definite D call. V dropped 3 bases and J dropped 1 base, with 12 bases sitting between them. The CDR3 is made up of 15 amino acids. Germline V gene sequence: CDR1 SEHNR, CDR2 FQNEAQ (reference sequence). The CDR3 DNA follows: TGTGCCAGCAGCTTCAATCAGTACAGGAACACTGAAGCTTTCTTT. This codes for CASSFNQYRNTEAFF.

The CDR3 protein is CASTPGGGRSYNEQFF. The DNA of the CDR3 is TGCGCCAGCACCCCCGGAGGGGGCCGTTCCTACAATGAGCAGTTCTTC. J is TRBJ2-1 and V is TRBV5-1; tentative D call: TRBD1 (7 bases). Trimming took 6 bases from V and 1 from J, leaving 17 bases between them. CDR3 length: 16 residues. Germline CDR1 and CDR2: SGHRS and YFSETQ.

The chain is built from TRBV30 and TRBJ2-7, with TRBD1 identical over 11 bases. Looked up from germline, CDR1 is GTSNPN and CDR2 is SVGIG (reference sequence). Trimming cost V 5 bases and J 4 bases; bases outside gene matches: 4. The CDR3 loop spans 13 amino acids. Written as DNA, the CDR3 is TGTGCCTGGGCGGACAGGGGGCTTTACGAGCAGTACTTC. Its translation: CAWADRGLYEQYF. The whole variable domain, remainder taken from reference TRBV30 and TRBJ2-7, is SQTIHQWPATLVQPVGSPLSLECTVEGTSNPNLYWYRQAAGRGLQLLFYSVGIGQISSEVPQNLSASRPQDRQFILSSKKLLLSDSGFYLCAWADRGLYEQYFGPGTRLTVT.

The CDR3 DNA sequence: TGTGCCAGCAGCTCAGGACAGGTTTATGGCTACACCTTC. This sequence encodes CASSSGQVYGYTF. The chain combines TRBV28 with TRBJ1-2; 7 positions match TRBD1. Germline V lookup: CDR1 MDHEN, CDR2 SYDVKM. The CDR3 extends over 13 amino acids. The junction had 6 bases not matched to a gene; V was cut back by 6 bases and J by 5 bases.

The chain joins TRBV15 to TRBJ2-7; D is possibly TRBD2 (7 bases). Trimming left V 0 bases short and J 4 bases short, with 19 bases between. Germline V gene lookup returns CDR1 LNHNV and CDR2 YYDKDF (reference sequence). The CDR3 extends over 17 amino acids. This CDR3 is CATSRERSSGGAYEQYF. In DNA form, the CDR3 reads TGTGCCACCAGCAGAGAGAGAAGTTCGGGGGGCGCGTACGAGCAGTACTTC. Combining the CDR3 with reference TRBV15 and TRBJ2-7 gives the whole variable domain DAMVIQNPRYQVTQFGKPVTLSCSQTLNHNVMYWYQQKSSQAPKLLFHYYDKDFNNEADTPDNFQSRRPNTSFCFLDIRSPGLGDTAMYLCATSRERSSGGAYEQYFGPGTRLTVT.

CDR3 region: CASSLDGGTEAFF. CDR3 sequence (DNA): TGTGCCAGCAGCCTGGATGGGGGTACTGAAGCTTTCTTT. This rearrangement joins TRBV5-4 to TRBJ1-1, with D perhaps TRBD1 (5 bases). Trimming removed 4 bases from V and 5 bases from J, with 12 bases in between. There are 13 residues in the CDR3. Germline CDR1 and CDR2: SGHNT and YYREEE (reference sequence).

CDR3 loop: CASSLDPGPQETQYF. The DNA for the CDR3 is TGCGCCAGCAGCTTGGACCCAGGGCCACAAGAGACCCAGTACTTC. The chain carries TRBV5-1 and TRBJ2-5; D possibly corresponds to TRBD1 (5 bases). CDR1 and CDR2 from the germline V gene are SGHRS and YFSETQ. CDR3 length: 15 amino acids. Trimming pared 0 bases from V and 2 bases from J, leaving 11 bases between.

The chain recombines TRBV7-7 with TRBJ2-7; 7 bases align to TRBD2. The CDR3 totals 15 residues. Germline V gene sequence: CDR1 SSHAT, CDR2 FNYEAQ (reference sequence). V gave up 5 bases and J gave up 2 bases; unmatched junction bases: 9. CDR3 in amino acids: CASSPSPGTTYEQYF. The CDR3 region has the DNA TGTGCCAGCAGCCCAAGTCCCGGGACTACCTACGAGCAGTACTTC.